The clone carrying this T cell receptor beta chain showed up just once. The data were taken from a study of CD8+ T cells in alopecia areata. About the study: Those patients who were treated received oral tofacitinib, which was given at 5 to 10 mg twice daily for moderate-to-severe alopecia areata. After 6 to 18 months of tofacitinib, follow-up continued 6 months off drug. Treated patients were scored for severity by percent of scalp affected.

As for treatment: oral pan-JAK inhibitor, 5-10 mg twice daily. Lesional scalp punch biopsies and peripheral blood were collected from alopecia areata patients. cDNA prepared by RNA extraction and subsequent reverse transcription served as the template for sequencing. The data were produced by immunoSEQ multiplex PCR, yet TCRdb's version contains in-frame clones alone and is incomplete. The profile shows some 160,000 clones, roughly two thirds of them singletons. This clonotype was sampled from a human donor with alopecia areata. The sample consisted of CD4+ T cells sorted from blood, taken at week 4, from a patient treated with tofacitinib.

The CDR3 loop reads CAWDVPFGPDTQYF. The CDR3 DNA sequence: TGTGCCTGGGATGTCCCCTTCGGCCCAGATACGCAGTATTTT. The chain couples TRBV30 to TRBJ2-3; D ambiguous. The CDR3 loop spans 14 amino acids. With 5 bases removed from V and 4 bases from J, the gap between germline ends came to 16 bases. The germline V gene has CDR1 GTSNPN and CDR2 SVGIG (reference sequence).